This record concerns one T cell receptor (beta chain) sequence. The antigen is not known. The CDR3 consists of 14 residues. CDR1 and CDR2 (germline): SEHNR, FQNEAQ (reference sequence). V was clipped by 5 bases and J by 3 bases, with 14 bases between them. The data were obtained in a study of siplizumab effects on memory and regulatory T cells. General study points: Unstimulated subsets were the mapping target of only a minor fraction of alloreactive clones. A mean of about 69% of mappable alloreactive CD4+ clones were Treg-derived with siplizumab, compared with more than 25% in controls. Only a minority of proliferating CD4+ or CD8+ clones had an assignable naive or memory phenotype, with roughly 80-95% lacking one.

Method: immunoSEQ multiplex PCR; TCRdb's copy keeps in-frame clones and lacks some. This table has 80,000 to 130,000 clones, more than 90% appearing once. This clonotype was obtained from a human donor in good health. Some clones in this sample may be carry-over from other donors' samples. The sequenced sample was CD4+ T cells sorted from blood. This sequence joins TRBV7-9 and TRBJ2-7; no clear D. As DNA, the CDR3 is TGTGCCAGCAGCCTAGGCAGTCGGTACTACGAGCAGTACTTC. Its protein is CASSLGSRYYEQYF. Drawing the rest from reference TRBV7-9 and TRBJ2-7, the complete variable domain is DTGVSQNPRHKITKRGQNVTFRCDPISEHNRLYWYRQTLGQGPEFLTYFQNEAQLEKSRLLSDRFSAERPKGSFSTLEIQRTEQGDSAMYLCASSLGSRYYEQYFGPGTRLTVT.